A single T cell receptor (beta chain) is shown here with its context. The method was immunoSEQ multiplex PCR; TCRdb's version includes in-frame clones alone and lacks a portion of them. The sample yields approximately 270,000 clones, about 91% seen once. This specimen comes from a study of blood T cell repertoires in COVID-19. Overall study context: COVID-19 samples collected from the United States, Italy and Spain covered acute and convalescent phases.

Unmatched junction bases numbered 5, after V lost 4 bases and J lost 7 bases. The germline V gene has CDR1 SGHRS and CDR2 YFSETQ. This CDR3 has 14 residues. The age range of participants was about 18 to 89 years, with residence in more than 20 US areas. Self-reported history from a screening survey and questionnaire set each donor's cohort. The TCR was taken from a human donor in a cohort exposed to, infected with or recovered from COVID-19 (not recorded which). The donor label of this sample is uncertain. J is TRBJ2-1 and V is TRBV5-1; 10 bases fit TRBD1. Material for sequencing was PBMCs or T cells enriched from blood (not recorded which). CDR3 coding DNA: TGCGCCAGCAGCCTGGACAGGGGGGATAATGAGCAGTTCTTC. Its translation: CASSLDRGDNEQFF.